Listed below are T cell receptor beta chains from one sample, sequenced in a study of shared T cell receptors in the human thymus. Data came from immunoSEQ multiplex PCR; TCRdb stores just in-frame clones and leaves some out. The data show around 730,000 clones, approximately 83% seen once. This sample also belongs to another study, concerning human thymus T cells.

The sequenced sample consisted of thymocytes. The receptor set was obtained from a girl in the first two years of life with a congenital heart defect. The CDR3 runs from the conserved cysteine through the conserved F or W. Fields, in order: V gene, CDR3 protein.

>TRBV4-2
CASSQDSLATGETQYF
>TRBV7-6
CASSLPSGGGDTQYF
>TRBV4-1
CASSHGGRTEAFF
>TRBV5-1
CASSPPCEGDNEQFF
>TRBV9
CASRGTGVTGELFF
>TRBV5-1
CASSFTGGPGELFF
>TRBV30
CAWSVPFDRKQGRCGYTF
>TRBV6-1
CASSGPRGGTEQYF
>TRBV5-1
CASSRGETQYF
>TRBV9
CASSLQQQGTDTQYF
>TRBV4-1
CASSRRRTYEQYF
>TRBV7-9
CASSEERTGKNYGYTF
>TRBV4-1
CASSQEGPTINEQFF
>TRBV7-3
CASSLEGVTEAFF
>TRBV9
CASSVLTWGPDRTGELFF
>TRBV5-4
CASSLANIDEQFF
>TRBV4-2
CASSQESLKLGTGLVNTEAFF
>TRBV5-1
CASSGGDRLYYGYTF
>TRBV7-5
CARSRGNQPQHF
>TRBV4-1
CASSQDRSEISSYNSPLHF
>TRBV7-6
CASSPGWIYEQYF
>TRBV11-3
CASSPPDRTYQSSTLPVHF
>TRBV4-1
CASSHHSPVEGLGSGPLHF
>TRBV19
CASSRKGQYPGSNQPQHF
>TRBV19
CASSIAWDRYQPQHF
>TRBV5-1
CASSSQRRQSGDYGYTF
>TRBV29-1
CSVEVREGSGANVLTF
>TRBV20-1
CSARGGYEQYF
>TRBV5-6
CASSKSRDRVGTVGHEQYF
>TRBV4-3
CASSRRKVLGTGDKKDTEAFF
>TRBV4-3
CASSQDLDPGGSEAFF
>TRBV5-1
CASSDRGPGNTIYF
>TRBV10-3
CAIMGVTYGYTF
>TRBV27
CASSLLHPDRGEGYTF
>TRBV28
CASSLRYLWDRAHYGYTF
>TRBV5-6
CASSFTAGGHSEQYF
>TRBV19
CASSSPPGWGNQPQHF
>TRBV12-5
CASGLGDSNYGYTF
>TRBV9
CASSYWAGGNTEAFF
>TRBV5-5
CASSAQGIPHYGYTF
>TRBV5-1
CASRVTGGQETQYF
>TRBV5-1
CASSLSPPVTSSYEQYF
>TRBV6-5
CASSEGWGLGYTF
>TRBV12-5
CASGPGVSYEQYF
>TRBV6-1
CASSNSGGVYNEQFF
>TRBV11-2
CASRLSGFHVSIYNEQFF
>TRBV18
CASSPRLKPGQGPYEQYF
>TRBV28
CASSPRDRGKQFF